The sequence of this T cell receptor beta chain was determined in a study of identical twins. Trimming at V came to 6 bases and at J to 5 bases, leaving 3 bases not matched to a gene. The CDR3 spans 13 residues. The germline V gene has CDR1 SEHNR and CDR2 FQNEAQ (reference sequence). MiXCR, applied by TCRdb to the 5' RACE reads, yields one record per CDR3 protein. The sample shows 300,000 to 400,000 distinct CDR3 sequences, roughly 9% of them seen only once. This clonotype was seen a few times. Sequencing used naive T cells sorted from blood. The clonotype was recovered from a woman in her forties or fifties in good health. The chain combines TRBV7-9 with TRBJ1-5, with 8 bases identical to TRBD1. The CDR3 DNA reads TGTGCCAGCAGGACAGGGGAGGATCAGCCCCAGCATTTT. Encoded protein: CASRTGEDQPQHF.